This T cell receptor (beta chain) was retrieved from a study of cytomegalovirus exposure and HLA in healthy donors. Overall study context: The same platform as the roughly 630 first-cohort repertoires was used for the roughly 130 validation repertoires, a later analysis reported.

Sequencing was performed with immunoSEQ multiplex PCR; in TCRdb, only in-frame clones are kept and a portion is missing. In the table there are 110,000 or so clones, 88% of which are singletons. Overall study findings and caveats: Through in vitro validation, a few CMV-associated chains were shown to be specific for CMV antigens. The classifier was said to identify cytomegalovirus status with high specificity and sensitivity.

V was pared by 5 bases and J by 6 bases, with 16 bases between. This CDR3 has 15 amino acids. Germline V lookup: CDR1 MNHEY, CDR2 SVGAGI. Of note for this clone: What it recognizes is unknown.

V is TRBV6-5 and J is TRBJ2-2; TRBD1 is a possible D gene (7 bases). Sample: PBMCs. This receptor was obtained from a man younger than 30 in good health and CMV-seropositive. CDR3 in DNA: TGTGCCAGCAGTCCCGTCAGGGGGGCGGCCGGGGAGCTGTTTTTT. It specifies CASSPVRGAAGELFF.